This is a list of T cell receptor beta chains from one sample in a study of blood T cell repertoires in COVID-19. Assay used: immunoSEQ multiplex PCR; TCRdb lists only in-frame clones, some missing. The data hold under 200,000 clones, with approximately 85% observed a single time. Input material: peripheral blood. All receptors derive from a woman aged 45-59 years with COVID-19, enrolled during active disease. Each CDR3 is given with its conserved first and last residue. D genes are given only for firm matches. Size values are once, few and many counts, or a class for expanded clones, and some rows have none.

>TRBD1|-|TRBV5-1|16|TRBJ1-4
TGCGCCAGCAGCGGGGGACAGGGTGGGACTAATGAAAAACTGTTTTTT
CASSGGQGGTNEKLFF
>TRBD1|-|TRBV7-9|16|TRBJ2-7
TGTGCCAGCAGCATAAGCACCGGGACAGGGTCGTACGAGCAGTACTTC
CASSISTGTGSYEQYF
>-|-|TRBV6-1|14|TRBJ1-4
TGTGCCAGCAGTGAATTGAGGGAAACAAAAAAACTGTTTTTT
CASSELRETKKLFF
>-|once|TRBV24-1|13|TRBJ2-1
TGTGCCACCAGTGATTTGCAGGCCAATGAGCAGTTCTTC
CATSDLQANEQFF
>-|-|TRBV10-3|15|TRBJ1-5
TGTGCCATCAGTGAGGGCCCACCTAGCAATCAGCCCCAGCATTTT
CAISEGPPSNQPQHF
>-|-|TRBV7-9|18|TRBJ1-2
TGTGCCAGCAGCCCCACCCCTGGACAGAGCCGATTGAACTATGGCTACACCTTC
CASSPTPGQSRLNYGYTF
>-|-|TRBV7-9|12|TRBJ1-1
TGTGCCAGCAGCCCAGGGGACACTGAAGCTTTCTTT
CASSPGDTEAFF
>-|-|TRBV13|14|TRBJ2-5
TGTGCCAGCAGCCCCAGGACAGAGCTGGAGACCCAGTACTTC
CASSPRTELETQYF
>TRBD1|-|TRBV14|15|TRBJ1-1
TGTGCCAGCAGCCTTCGACAGGGGCTGAACACTGAAGCTTTCTTT
CASSLRQGLNTEAFF
>-|-|TRBV11-3|16|TRBJ1-4
TGTGCCAGCAGCTCATCCCCGGAGACCCAGGGTGGCAAACTGTTTTTT
CASSSSPETQGGKLFF
>TRBD1|-|TRBV5-4|15|TRBJ1-1
TGTGCCAGCAGCCCGTGGGACAGGGCAGGCACTGAAGCTTTCTTT
CASSPWDRAGTEAFF
>-|-|TRBV5-1|14|TRBJ2-5
TGCGCCAGCAGCCCGGGGACAACCCAAGAGACCCAGTACTTC
CASSPGTTQETQYF
>-|-|TRBV24-1|12|TRBJ2-6
TGTGCCACCAGTGATTCAGCCAACGTCCTGACTTTC
CATSDSANVLTF
>-|once|TRBV18|14|TRBJ2-1
TGTGCCAGCTCACCACCGACACGCTACAATGAGCAGTTCTTC
CASSPPTRYNEQFF
>-|once|TRBV18|15|TRBJ1-1
TGTGCCAGCTCAGAAACCGTACAGAAGAACACTGAAGCTTTCTTT
CASSETVQKNTEAFF
>-|-|TRBV2|13|TRBJ2-1
TGTGCCAGCAGTGATCAGCCGGCGGATGAGCAGTTCTTC
CASSDQPADEQFF
>TRBD2|-|TRBV30|13|TRBJ2-1
TGTGCCTGTAGCGGGGGGCACTTCAATGAGCAGTTCTTC
CACSGGHFNEQFF
>TRBD1|-|TRBV19|14|TRBJ2-1
TGTGCCAGTAGTATTGGGGGACAGGGAATTGAGCAGTTCTTC
CASSIGGQGIEQFF
>-|-|TRBV11-3|14|TRBJ2-2
TGTGCCAGCAGCTCAACAGAGAACACCGGGGAGCTGTTTTTT
CASSSTENTGELFF
>TRBD2|-|TRBV6-5|13|TRBJ2-7
TGTGCCAGCAGTTGGGGGGGCTCCTACGAGCAGTACTTC
CASSWGGSYEQYF
>TRBD1|-|TRBV27|16|TRBJ1-1
TGTGCCAGCAGCTCTGGACAGGGGGCTAGGTACACTGAAGCTTTCTTT
CASSSGQGARYTEAFF
>TRBD2|-|TRBV12-5|15|TRBJ2-1
TGTGCTAGTGGTTTTGCTCCCCTAGCGGGGGCGGAGCAGTTCTTC
CASGFAPLAGAEQFF
>TRBD1|-|TRBV24-1|13|TRBJ1-2
TGTGCCACCAGTGCCGGGGACAGGGAAGGCTACACCTTC
CATSAGDREGYTF
>-|-|TRBV15|15|TRBJ2-6
TGTGCCACCAGCAGGAAGGCGGCTGGGGCCAACGTCCTGACTTTC
CATSRKAAGANVLTF
>TRBD1|-|TRBV5-1|17|TRBJ2-2
TGCGCCAGCAGCGCACTTCCCGGGACAGGGGGGACCGGGGAGCTGTTTTTT
CASSALPGTGGTGELFF
>TRBD2|-|TRBV5-6|15|TRBJ2-5
TGTGCCAGCAGCGTCGGGGCGGGGGGACAAGAGACCCAGTACTTC
CASSVGAGGQETQYF
>TRBD1|-|TRBV19|13|TRBJ1-1
TGTGCCAGTAGTCAGGGGGCCCACACTGAAGCTTTCTTT
CASSQGAHTEAFF
>TRBD2|-|TRBV7-8|16|TRBJ2-1
TGTGCCAGCAGCTTAGGGACTAGCGGGGTCTACAATGAGCAGTTCTTC
CASSLGTSGVYNEQFF
>TRBD2|once|TRBV7-3|16|TRBJ2-5
TGTGCCAGCAGCCCCGGACTAGCGCCAGACGGAGAGACCCAGTACTTC
CASSPGLAPDGETQYF
>TRBD2|-|TRBV19|19|TRBJ2-3
TGTGCCAGTAGTAGCCCTCTAGCGGGGGGGGCTACTAGCACAGATACGCAGTATTTT
CASSSPLAGGATSTDTQYF
>TRBD2|-|TRBV2|16|TRBJ2-5
TGTGCCAGCAGTAAAATTACTAGCGGGGGGCAGGAGACCCAGTACTTC
CASSKITSGGQETQYF
>-|-|TRBV5-5|13|TRBJ2-1
TGTGCCAGCAGCCCGGGAGAATACAATGAGCAGTTCTTC
CASSPGEYNEQFF
>TRBD2|-|TRBV5-1|16|TRBJ2-3
TGCGCCAGCAGCATGGGGACTAGCGGGGCTATAGATACGCAGTATTTT
CASSMGTSGAIDTQYF
>TRBD1|-|TRBV6-2/TRBV6-3|15|TRBJ1-5
TGTGCCAGCAGTAACCCAGGGACAGGGTCCCAGCCCCAGCATTTT
CASSNPGTGSQPQHF
>-|-|TRBV7-9|12|TRBJ1-1
TGTGCCAGCAGCCCAGGGACTTCCGAAGCTTTCTTT
CASSPGTSEAFF
>TRBD1|-|TRBV4-3|16|TRBJ1-2
TGCGCCAGCAGCCAAGATAGTGGACAGGGCATCTATGGCTACACCTTC
CASSQDSGQGIYGYTF
>TRBD1|-|TRBV7-9|14|TRBJ2-7
TGTGCCAGCAGCCCCGGGACAGGGTTTTACGAGCAGTACTTC
CASSPGTGFYEQYF
>-|-|TRBV28|13|TRBJ1-6
TGTGCCAGCAGAGACACCCTTAATTCACCCCTCCACTTT
CASRDTLNSPLHF
>-|-|TRBV6-5|13|TRBJ1-2
TGTGCCAGCAGTTACGAGCGGGGAAGGGCTACGACCTTC
CASSYERGRATTF
>-|-|TRBV24-1|16|TRBJ2-5
TGTGCCACCAGTGAGCCTACTACGTCGGGACAAGAGACCCAGTACTTC
CATSEPTTSGQETQYF
>-|few|TRBV14|17|TRBJ2-6
TGTGCCAGCAGCCAGCAGGGGTGGGTGGCTGGGGCCAACGTCCTGACTTTC
CASSQQGWVAGANVLTF
>TRBD1|-|TRBV7-3|14|TRBJ1-2
TGTGCCAGCAGCTTAACGGGACAGGGGCCTGGCTACACCTTC
CASSLTGQGPGYTF
>TRBD1|-|TRBV2|16|TRBJ1-6
TGTGCCAGCAGTGCCGGACAGGGGGCCTGGAATTCACCCCTCCACTTT
CASSAGQGAWNSPLHF
>-|-|TRBV6-5|15|TRBJ2-7
TGTGCCAGCAGTTACTCGAAACTCGGGTCCTACGAGCAGTACTTC
CASSYSKLGSYEQYF
>TRBD1|few|TRBV19|17|TRBJ1-3
TGTGCCAGTAGTATCCATGGGACAGGGACTTTCGGAAACACCATATATTTT
CASSIHGTGTFGNTIYF
>-|-|TRBV3-1/TRBV3-2|14|TRBJ1-2
TGTGCCAGCAGCCAAGATGTAAGGGGCTATGGCTACACCTTC
CASSQDVRGYGYTF